This T cell receptor (beta chain) is from a study of human T cells and chemical hapten exposure. TCRdb reanalysed the RACE reads using MiXCR and keeps one entry per CDR3 protein. Of approximately 100,000 distinct CDR3 sequences listed, around 12% were seen once; the top ten hold around 1.7%. Time point in this sample: pre-sensitization, week 0. Described treatment: therapeutic diphenylcyclopropenone sensitization with weekly scalp DPC. Sample: whole blood, taken in connection with sensitization to the hapten diphenylcyclopropenone (DPC). The origin of this receptor is a woman aged 50 to 60 with alopecia areata. Some clones in this sample may be carry-over from other donors' samples.

The CDR3 sequence: CATSDFDRGCGYTF. CDR3 coding DNA: TGTGCCACCAGTGATTTTGACAGGGGCTGCGGCTACACCTTC. The rearrangement links TRBV24-1 to TRBJ1-2, with 8 bases identical to TRBD1. Germline V gives CDR1 KGHDR, CDR2 SFDVKD. The V and J ends lost 1 base and 8 bases, in that order; junction bases with no gene match: 5. CDR3 length: 14 amino acids.